The 6 T cell receptor beta chains presented below share a single source sample, sequenced in a study of T cells expressing NK-cell markers. TCRdb re-called the 5' RACE reads; every CDR3 protein appears as one record, without DNA. The sample has around 380,000 distinct CDR3 sequences. The sequencing input was blood T cells: a sorted CD56 or NKG2C T cell subset, CD4+ or CD8+ T cells, or bulk PBMC T cells (not recorded which). The receptors shown here come from a woman aged 45-65 years in good health.

The chain links TRBV20-1 to TRBJ2-5; the TRBD2 assignment by TCRdb is unverifiable without DNA. The CDR3 spans 15 residues. The germline V gene has CDR1 DFQATT and CDR2 SNEGSKA (reference sequence). Here the CDR3 reads CSARKRGDWEETQYF.

The V call is TRBV5-1, the J call TRBJ1-3; TCRdb picks TRBD1, but there is no DNA to check that call. Germline V gene lookup returns CDR1 SGHRS and CDR2 YFSETQ. The CDR3 runs 18 residues. CDR3 amino acids: CASSPSDRATSSGNTIYF.

The chain links TRBV7-2 to TRBJ1-1; TCRdb proposes TRBD1, but this gene call is untestable without DNA. This CDR3 contains 15 residues. Germline assignment: CDR1 SGHTA and CDR2 FQGNSA. Here the CDR3 reads CASSSPRDRYTEAFF.

The chain couples TRBV7-7 to TRBJ2-1; no DNA is available, so the TRBD2 call from TCRdb remains unchecked. The CDR3 spans 16 residues. Germline values: CDR1 SSHAT, CDR2 FNYEAQ (reference sequence). The CDR3: CASSLEPSGGYNEQFF.

The V gene is TRBV29-1, the J gene TRBJ2-5; TCRdb calls TRBD2, which cannot be checked without DNA. The CDR3 length is 15 residues. Germline CDR1 reads SQVTM; CDR2 reads ANQGSEA. The CDR3 region is CSALRGHRERETQYF.

The gene calls are TRBV5-1 and TRBJ1-6. The CDR3 runs 14 residues. Germline V lookup: CDR1 SGHRS, CDR2 YFSETQ. CDR3: CASTFAEGSSPLHF.